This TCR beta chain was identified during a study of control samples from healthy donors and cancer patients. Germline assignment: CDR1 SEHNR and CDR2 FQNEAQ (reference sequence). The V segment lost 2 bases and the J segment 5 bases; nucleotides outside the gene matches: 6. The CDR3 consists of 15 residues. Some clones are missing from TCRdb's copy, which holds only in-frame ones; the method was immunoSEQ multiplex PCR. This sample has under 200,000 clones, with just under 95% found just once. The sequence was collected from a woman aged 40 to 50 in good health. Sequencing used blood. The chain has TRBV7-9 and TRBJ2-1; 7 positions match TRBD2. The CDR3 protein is CASSLIAGGNNEQFF. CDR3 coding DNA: TGTGCCAGCAGCTTAATAGCGGGCGGGAACAATGAGCAGTTCTTC.